The source of this T cell receptor (beta chain) is a study of shared clonotypes between healthy human individuals. The investigators split CD4+ cells into a CD45RA+ naive subset and a CD45RA-negative memory subset. This clone appeared a few times. The repertoire was sequenced with immunoSEQ multiplex PCR; TCRdb's copy has only in-frame clones and lacks some. In the table there are some 1.1 million clones, approximately 77% of which are singletons. The CDR3 loop spans 15 amino acids. V was pared by 3 bases and J by 5 bases, with 16 bases between. Germline values: CDR1 MDHEN, CDR2 SYDVKM. This sequence joins TRBV28 and TRBJ1-1; D unclear. Sequenced: memory CD4+ T cells from PBMCs. As to subset: CD45RA-negative fraction. The source of this sequence is a young man in good health. Some clones in this sample may be carry-over from other donors' samples. The DNA of the CDR3 is TGTGCCAGCAGTTTGGCACAAAAACCGAGAACTGAAGCTTTCTTT. Residues: CASSLAQKPRTEAFF.